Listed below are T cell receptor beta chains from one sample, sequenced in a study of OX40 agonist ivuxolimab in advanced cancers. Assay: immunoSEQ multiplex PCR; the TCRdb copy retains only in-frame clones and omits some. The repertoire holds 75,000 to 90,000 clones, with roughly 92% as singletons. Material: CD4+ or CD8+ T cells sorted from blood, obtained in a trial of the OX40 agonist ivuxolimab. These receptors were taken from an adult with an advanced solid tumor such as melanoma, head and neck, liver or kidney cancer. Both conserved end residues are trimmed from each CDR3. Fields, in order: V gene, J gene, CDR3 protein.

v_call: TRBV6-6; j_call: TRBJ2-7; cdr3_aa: ASRKSGSAYEQY
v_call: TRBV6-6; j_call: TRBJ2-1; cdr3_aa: ASSLLPSPYNEQF
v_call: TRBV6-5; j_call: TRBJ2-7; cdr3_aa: ASSYRRAGEQY
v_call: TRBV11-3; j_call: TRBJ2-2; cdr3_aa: ASSLRSPADTGELF
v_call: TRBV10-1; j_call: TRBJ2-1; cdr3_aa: ARELGLAASSYNEQF
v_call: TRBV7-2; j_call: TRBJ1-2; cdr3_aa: ASSPSYGYT
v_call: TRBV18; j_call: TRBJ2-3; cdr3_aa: ASSLLAGQGHTDTQY
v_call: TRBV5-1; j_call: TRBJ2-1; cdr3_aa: ASSYIPGPDNEQF
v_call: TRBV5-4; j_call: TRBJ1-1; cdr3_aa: ASRAGTGGTEAF
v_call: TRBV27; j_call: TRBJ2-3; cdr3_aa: ASSTNRGTDTQY
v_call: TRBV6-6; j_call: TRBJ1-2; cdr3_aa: ASSITTGSGGYT
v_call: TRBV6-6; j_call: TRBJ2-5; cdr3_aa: ASSYSIVGISETQY
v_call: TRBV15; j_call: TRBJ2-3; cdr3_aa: ATSPRMWEDTQY
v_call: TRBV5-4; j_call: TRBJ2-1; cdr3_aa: ASSSEGVTNEQF
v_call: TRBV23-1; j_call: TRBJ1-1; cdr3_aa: ASRLKTLRSEAF
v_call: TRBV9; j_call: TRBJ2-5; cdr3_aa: ASSVGMRTDIVETQY
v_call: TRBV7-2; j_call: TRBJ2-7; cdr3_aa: ASSRQTSGNYEQY
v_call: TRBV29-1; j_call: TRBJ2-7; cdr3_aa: SVEDQGSHEQY
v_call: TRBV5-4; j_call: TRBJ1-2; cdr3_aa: ASSVPQGAYYGYT
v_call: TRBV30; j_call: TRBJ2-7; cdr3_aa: AWSVLGGAAYEQY
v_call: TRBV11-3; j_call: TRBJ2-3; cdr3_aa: ASSLSAGTSTDTQY
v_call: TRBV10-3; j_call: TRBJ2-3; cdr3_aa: AISSTTTSGRAVDTQY
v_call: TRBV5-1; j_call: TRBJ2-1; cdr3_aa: ASSLERGPLNEQF
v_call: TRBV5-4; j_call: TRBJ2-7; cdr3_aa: ASSVDRGFYEQY
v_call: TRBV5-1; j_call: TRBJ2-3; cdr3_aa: ASSLDGTDTQY
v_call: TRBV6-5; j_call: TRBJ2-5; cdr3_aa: ASSRDRGQETQY
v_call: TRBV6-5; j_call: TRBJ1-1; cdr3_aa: ASSYFGGYTEAF
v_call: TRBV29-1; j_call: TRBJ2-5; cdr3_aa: SVGDSQETQY
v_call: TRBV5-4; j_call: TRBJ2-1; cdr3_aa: ASSPQGYNEQF
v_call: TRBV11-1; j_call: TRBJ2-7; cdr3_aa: ASSYPGQGGEQY
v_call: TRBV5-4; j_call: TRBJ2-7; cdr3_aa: ASSSGGRAHEQY
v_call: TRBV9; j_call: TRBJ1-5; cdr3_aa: ASSVVGTEGPQH
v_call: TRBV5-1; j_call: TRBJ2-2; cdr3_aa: ASSQDRGIGGELF